This record covers a single TCR beta chain. This sample stems from a study of blood T cell repertoires in COVID-19. In the study overall: Sources were T cells, B-cell-depleted T cells, or PBMCs; the material itself was cDNA or gDNA.

As originally analysed: Amplifying reference gene primers gave estimates of nucleated cell counts. The method was immunoSEQ multiplex PCR; TCRdb's version includes in-frame clones alone and lacks a portion of them. V and J calls and clone size are copied from that table; D and trimming were computed from the DNA. The sample contains 90,000 or so clones, around 87% of which appear only once. Germline V lookup: CDR1 LNHDA, CDR2 SQIVND (reference sequence). Between the trimmed V and J ends, which lost 2 bases and 1 base, there was a span of 8 bases. The CDR3 has 14 amino acids. This TCR derives from a human donor in a cohort sampled during active COVID-19. Sequenced material: peripheral blood. V usage is TRBV19 and J usage is TRBJ1-1; D is ambiguous. This CDR3 reads CASSILVGNTEAFF. DNA for the CDR3: TGTGCCAGTAGTATACTAGTTGGGAACACTGAAGCTTTCTTT.